Described below is a single T cell receptor (beta chain) sequence and its context. The table lists this clonotype with a few counts. Its antigen has not been determined. Base-call qualities are not available, and no considerably larger clone is one nucleotide away. The germline V gene specifies LGHNT as CDR1 and FRNRAP as CDR2. From cysteine to phenylalanine, the CDR3 is 13 amino acids long. This entry keeps only the CDR3 DNA: 39 bases, framed from base 1. The junction shows trimming of 6 bases on V and 1 base on J, plus 6 bases between the germline ends. This specimen comes from a study of T-cell memory formation after mild COVID-19 (dated by TCRdb to 2020 to 2023). Notes on the research overall: TCR sequence clusters from the two donors were largely donor specific. In two donors, T-cell clones that expanded and contracted after mild COVID-19 were tracked by sequencing TCRalpha and TCRbeta repertoires over time. Two young, previously healthy adult volunteers made up the cohort, one male and one female. Study-wide conclusions, independent of this receptor: SARS-CoV-2 specificity of the second-wave clones peaking on day 37 was not confirmed. Contracting CD4+ clones were found mainly in CM and EM memory subsets, while CD8+ clones were enriched in EMRA. Balanced CD4/CD8 phenotypes were observed for clones contracting from day 15 to 85, whereas a bias towards CD4+ was observed for a second wave of clones expanding from day 15 to 37. The study included only a couple of mild cases, and larger cohorts that include severe cases with pre-infection samples were judged to be necessary. Some responding clones were found in pre-infection memory, which suggests that pre-existing cross-reactive memory T cells took part in the SARS-CoV-2 response.

PBMCs were isolated by Ficoll-Paque density gradient centrifugation. These reads were obtained on an Illumina NovaSeq 6000. TCRalpha and TCRbeta cDNA libraries were constructed by 5'RACE with constant-segment primers, with sample barcodes and unique molecular identifiers being introduced. Trizol reagent was used to extract RNA from every sample. Libraries were amplified in two PCR steps, with a second sample barcode and Illumina TruSeq adapters added in the second step. Sequencing of the libraries was done on an Illumina NovaSeq, producing 2 x 150 bp paired-end reads. Per the authors' processing: Reads were demultiplexed and collapsed into UMI-guided consensus sequences with migec v1.2.7. Using mixcr v2.1.11, UMI consensuses were aligned to TRA and TRB V and J templates and then assembled into clonotypes. Expanded or contracted clonotypes were those called significant by both edgeR and NoisET, with noise models trained on biological replicates. edgeR calls used a false discovery rate-adjusted p below 0.01 and a log2 fold-change threshold of 1. As an exploratory analysis of dynamics, max-normalized trajectories of the 1000 most abundant clonotypes were examined with PCA combined with hierarchical clustering. The CD4 or CD8 phenotype of responding clones was assigned using the separately sequenced CD4+ and CD8+ repertoires. The public sequencing data were trimmed at Q25 with fastp and processed into clonotypes with MiXCR by TCRdb, which kept only in-frame beta chains. Each entry is one CDR3 protein sequence, shown with its most common DNA and genes. The V and J calls were not made by the authors but by TCRdb's processing. The sample table contains tens of thousands of distinct CDR3 sequences; only one count was recorded for about 6% of them. The ten largest clones add up to 0.8% to 1% of the sample.

The chain is made from TRBV12-5 and TRBJ2-2, with the D segment identity uncertain. Sequencing was performed on PBMCs or a T cell subset sorted from them (not recorded which). The receptor comes from an adult who had mild COVID-19 (a few samples of this study predate the infection). The sample titles of this study are shuffled in the database, so cell type and time point are left out. Read as DNA, the sequence is TGTGCTAGTGGCCCTCGGAACACCGGGGAGCTGTTTTTT. Protein translation: CASGPRNTGELFF.